This T cell receptor (beta chain) was found in a study of immune evolution from preneoplasia to lung adenocarcinoma. Sequencing used immunoSEQ multiplex PCR; TCRdb keeps in-frame clones, though not all of them. The sample lists about 14,000 clones; about 85% were seen once. CDR1 and CDR2 (germline): SGHVS, FQNEAQ. The CDR3 runs 13 residues. V lost 5 bases, J lost 5 bases, and 2 bases stayed unmatched. The rearrangement joins TRBV7-8 to TRBJ2-1; TRBD1 matches at 8 bases. The receptor was derived from an older donor with lung adenocarcinoma. Material: FFPE lung adenocarcinoma in situ tissue. CDR3 in DNA: TGTGCCAGCAGCCGGGGACAGGACAATGAGCAGTTCTTC. Protein sequence: CASSRGQDNEQFF.